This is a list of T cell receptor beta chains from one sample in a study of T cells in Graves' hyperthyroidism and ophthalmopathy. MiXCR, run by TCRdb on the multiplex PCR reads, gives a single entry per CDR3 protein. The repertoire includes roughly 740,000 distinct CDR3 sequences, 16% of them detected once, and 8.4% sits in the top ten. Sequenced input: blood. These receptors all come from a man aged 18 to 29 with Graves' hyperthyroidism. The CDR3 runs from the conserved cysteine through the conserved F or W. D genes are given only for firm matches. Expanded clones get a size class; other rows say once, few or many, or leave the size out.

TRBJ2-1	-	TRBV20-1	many	CSARVRYNEQFF	TGCAGTGCTAGGGTCCGGTACAATGAGCAGTTCTTC
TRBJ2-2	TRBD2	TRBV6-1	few	CASRATSGRAVGELFF	TGTGCCAGCAGGGCCACTAGCGGGAGGGCCGTCGGGGAGCTGTTTTTT
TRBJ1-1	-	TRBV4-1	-	CASSQQYHWRAPFF	TGCGCCAGCAGCCAACAATACCACTGGCGGGCCCCTTTCTTT
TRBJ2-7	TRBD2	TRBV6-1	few	CASSWLGRDSYEQYF	TGTGCCAGCAGCTGGCTCGGGAGGGACTCCTACGAGCAGTACTTC
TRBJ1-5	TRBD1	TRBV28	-	CASSSPTGGNSNQPQHF	TGTGCCAGCAGTTCTCCGACAGGGGGGAATAGCAATCAGCCCCAGCATTTT
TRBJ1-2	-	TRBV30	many	CAWSSSGANYGYTF	TGTGCCTGGAGTAGTAGTGGAGCTAACTATGGCTACACCTTC
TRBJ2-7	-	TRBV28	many	CASSFGDTYEQYF	TGTGCCAGCAGTTTTGGGGACACCTACGAGCAGTACTTC
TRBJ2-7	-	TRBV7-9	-	CASSEAGPVYEQYF	TGTGCCAGCAGCGAGGCGGGCCCCGTCTACGAGCAGTACTTC
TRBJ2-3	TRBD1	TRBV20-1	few	CGARRTGADTQYF	TGCGGTGCTAGAAGGACAGGTGCAGATACGCAGTATTTT
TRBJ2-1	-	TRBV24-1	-	CATSDLESYEQFF	TGTGCCACCAGTGATTTGGAATCCTATGAGCAGTTCTTC
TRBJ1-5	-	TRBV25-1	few	CASGSGGVEPQHF	TGTGCCAGCGGGAGTGGCGGTGTTGAGCCCCAGCATTTT
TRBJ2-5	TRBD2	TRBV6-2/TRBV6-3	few	CASRIRDPGREETQYF	TGTGCCAGCAGAATTCGGGACCCCGGGAGGGAAGAGACCCAGTACTTC
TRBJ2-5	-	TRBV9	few	CASSEGGEVETQYF	TGTGCCAGCAGCGAGGGGGGGGAGGTAGAGACCCAGTACTTC
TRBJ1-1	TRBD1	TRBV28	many	CASSLNRGRAFF	TGTGCCAGCAGTTTGAACAGGGGACGGGCTTTCTTT
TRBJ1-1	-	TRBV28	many	CASSPVGIAMNTEAFF	TGTGCCAGCAGCCCTGTGGGCATAGCAATGAACACTGAAGCTTTCTTT
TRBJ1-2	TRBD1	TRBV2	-	CARGQEYNYGYTF	TGTGCCAGAGGACAGGAATACAACTATGGCTACACCTTC
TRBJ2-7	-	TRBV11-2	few	CASRKPGGHEQYF	TGTGCCAGCCGAAAGCCCGGAGGGCACGAGCAGTACTTC
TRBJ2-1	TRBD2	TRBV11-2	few	CASSIGGGTSAYNEQFF	TGTGCCAGCAGCATAGGGGGAGGGACTAGCGCCTACAATGAGCAGTTCTTC